These 13 T cell receptor beta chains share one sample of origin, sequenced in a study of tumor-infiltrating lymphocytes in oesophageal squamous cell carcinoma. TCRdb re-called the PCR reads through MiXCR, storing one row per CDR3 protein. Of almost 20,000 distinct CDR3 sequences listed, around two fifths are singletons. Sequenced: blood. The receptor set was obtained from a male donor with esophageal squamous cell carcinoma.

This rearrangement joins TRBV12-3 or TRBV12-4 to TRBJ1-1; D not certain. V was cut by 2 bases and J by 4 bases, with 11 bases left in between. The CDR3 has 14 residues. The DNA for the CDR3 is TGTGCCAGCAGTTTAAGCGCCGCGGGCACTGAAGCTTTCTTT. This encodes CASSLSAAGTEAFF.

The table lists this clonotype with a few counts. A much larger clone is a single base away; this may be a read error. This rearrangement joins TRBV24-1 to TRBJ2-1; D is possibly TRBD2 (5 bases). With the DNA end fitting TRBJ2-7 better, the J assignment may be wrong. Germline CDR1 KGHDR, CDR2 SFDVKD. The CDR3 spans 15 residues. The CDR3 loop reads CATQREGASYNEQYF. DNA of the CDR3: TGTGCCACCCAGCGCGAGGGAGCCTCCTACAATGAGCAGTACTTC.

This clonotype was seen ten or more times. One end of the junction does not line up with germline, which may come from a read error. This chain connects TRBV6-1 to TRBJ1-6; D is possibly TRBD1 (6 bases). Germline V lookup: CDR1 MNHNS, CDR2 SASEGT. There are 14 residues in the CDR3. CDR3 loop: CASHPGADNSPLHF. The CDR3 DNA follows: TGTGCCAGCCACCCAGGGGCCGATAATTCACCCCTCCACTTC.

With regard to this clonotype: The germline gene is not matched at one end of the junction; a read error may be the cause. V and J are TRBV7-3 and TRBJ1-6, with D hard to call. There are 13 residues in the CDR3. Germline assignment: CDR1 SGHTA and CDR2 FQGTGA. The DNA for the CDR3 is TGTGCCAGCAGCTCCTCCAATAATTCACCCCTCCACTTT. The encoded protein is CASSSSNNSPLHF.

This clonotype is medium-sized in the sample. The chain links TRBV7-3 to TRBJ2-5, with D perhaps matching TRBD1 (6 bases). The V gene's germline CDR1 is SGHTA and CDR2 FQGTGA. The V end lost 6 bases, the J end lost 1 base, and 12 bases lay between the germline ends. CDR3 length: 14 amino acids. CDR3 sequence (DNA): TGTGCCAGCAGACAGGACAGTGGCCAAGAGACCCAGTACTTC. Translating gives CASRQDSGQETQYF.

This clonotype has only one observation. At one of its ends the junction is not consistent with the germline gene, which may arise from a read error. The rearrangement uses TRBV7-3 and TRBJ2-3; 8 bases agree with TRBD1. Germline lookup yields CDR1 SGHTA and CDR2 FQGTGA. This CDR3 has 14 residues. The CDR3 region is CASSSGQGSYEQFF. The CDR3 DNA reads as TGTGCCAGCAGCTCCGGACAGGGATCCTACGAGCAGTTCTTT.

In its sample, this clonotype was seen a few times. This chain joins TRBV28 and TRBJ2-1, with unresolved D. Germline lookup yields CDR1 MDHEN and CDR2 SYDVKM. This CDR3 region has 13 residues. Deletions cut 7 bases from V and 9 bases from J, with 16 bases between. The CDR3 sequence: CASTFQQWTEQFF. In DNA, the CDR3 is TGTGCCAGCACTTTTCAACAGTGGACTGAGCAGTTCTTC.

This clonotype came up many times. This chain connects TRBV5-8 to TRBJ1-2, with D hard to call. Germline V gives CDR1 SGHTS, CDR2 YDEGEE. V shed 2 bases and J shed 2 bases, with 7 bases lying between them. CDR3 length: 13 amino acids. Written as DNA, the CDR3 is TGTGCCAGCAGCTTAAGTTACAACTATGGCTACACCTTC. The encoded protein is CASSLSYNYGYTF. Based on the CDR3 plus reference TRBV5-8 and TRBJ1-2, the full variable domain is EAGVTQSPTHLIKTRGQQATLRCSPISGHTSVYWYQQALGLGLQFLLWYDEGEERNRGNFPPRFSGRQFPNYSSELNVNALELEDSALYLCASSLSYNYGYTFGSGTRLTVV.

Of note for this clonotype: The CDR3 ends on some other residue instead of the conserved phenylalanine or tryptophan, so this is likely a read error. The DNA is omitted, as the CDR3 cannot be located on it reliably, and the CDR3 follows TCRdb's listing. This chain links TRBV6-6 with TRBJ2-6; the table names TRBD2, a call not compared with the DNA. The CDR3 spans 16 residues, counting both ends. Germline CDR1 MNHNY, CDR2 SVGAGI (reference sequence). The CDR3 reads CASSPGMGKVALHFGP.

This CDR3 is CASSLRSTTYEQYF. The CDR3 coding sequence is TGTGCCAGCAGCCTCAGGTCGACCACCTACGAGCAGTACTTC. The chain combines TRBV7-6 with TRBJ2-7; D call uncertain. With 5 bases removed from V and 2 bases from J, the gap between germline ends came to 13 bases. The CDR3 spans 14 residues. Germline CDR1 SGHVS, CDR2 FNYEAQ.

The chain uses TRBV7-8 and TRBJ2-3, with 9 bases identical to TRBD2. The better agreement between TRBJ2-7 and the DNA end casts doubt on the J call. The CDR3 length is 14 residues. Per germline, CDR1 SGHVS and CDR2 FQNEAQ. This chain's CDR3 is CASSTSGGPTEQYF. The CDR3 DNA reads as TGTGCCAGCAGCACAAGCGGGGGGCCTACGGAGCAGTACTTC.

CDR3 nucleotides: TGTGCCAGCAGCTCCCAACTAGCGGGCACAGATACGCAGTATTTT. Translation gives CASSSQLAGTDTQYF. V and J are TRBV7-4 and TRBJ2-3; 8 bases align to TRBD2. This CDR3 comprises 15 residues. J lost 1 base, V lost 4 bases, and 4 bases had no gene match. The germline gives CDR1 SGHVT, CDR2 SQSDAQ.

The chain couples TRBV7-1 to TRBJ2-1; 7 nucleotides match TRBD2. TRBV7-1 belongs to the ORF category, with a function that is uncertain. This CDR3 spans 19 amino acids. V trimming: 7 bases; J trimming: 0 bases; junction bases outside the gene matches: 18. CDR3 residues: CASNPQDGRSSGSYNEQFF. The DNA of the CDR3 is TGTGCCAGCAACCCTCAGGACGGGAGGTCTAGCGGCTCCTACAATGAGCAGTTCTTC.